The source of this TCR beta chain is a study of T cell responses to AZD1222 COVID-19 vaccine. Points on this clone: Antigen unknown.

Sequencing used immunoSEQ multiplex PCR; TCRdb keeps in-frame clones, though not all of them. The data hold 150,000 or so clones, with 75% to 95% observed a single time. CDR3 length: 12 amino acids. Trimming removed 3 bases from V and 11 bases from J, with 11 bases in between. Germline CDR1 SGHTA, CDR2 FQGNSA. General study findings and limits: Seropositivity was recorded at baseline in only a handful of AZD1222 recipients.

The gene calls are TRBV7-2 and TRBJ1-3; no definite D call. This clonotype was obtained from an adult in good health. The source was peripheral blood, collected on day 0 of AZD1222 vaccination. In DNA, the CDR3 is TGTGCCAGCAGCTTGCTCCCGACCGCCATATATTTT. This codes for CASSLLPTAIYF.